This T cell receptor (beta chain) derives from a study of shared clonotypes between healthy human individuals. Trimming left V 2 bases short and J 10 bases short, with 17 bases between. Germline V lookup: CDR1 KGHSH, CDR2 LQKENI. This CDR3 is 14 amino acids long. Here immunoSEQ multiplex PCR was the method, and the copy in TCRdb shows in-frame clones only, minus some. Of hundreds of thousands of clones in the sample, 79% were seen once. This receptor was obtained from a woman in her thirties or forties in good health. Some clones in this sample may be carry-over from other donors' samples. Sequenced material: PBMCs. The J gene is TRBJ1-1, the V gene TRBV18; D ambiguous. The CDR3 DNA sequence: TGTGCCAGCTCACCAGGCGAACGGAGGTTAGGAGCTTTCTTT. Protein: CASSPGERRLGAFF.